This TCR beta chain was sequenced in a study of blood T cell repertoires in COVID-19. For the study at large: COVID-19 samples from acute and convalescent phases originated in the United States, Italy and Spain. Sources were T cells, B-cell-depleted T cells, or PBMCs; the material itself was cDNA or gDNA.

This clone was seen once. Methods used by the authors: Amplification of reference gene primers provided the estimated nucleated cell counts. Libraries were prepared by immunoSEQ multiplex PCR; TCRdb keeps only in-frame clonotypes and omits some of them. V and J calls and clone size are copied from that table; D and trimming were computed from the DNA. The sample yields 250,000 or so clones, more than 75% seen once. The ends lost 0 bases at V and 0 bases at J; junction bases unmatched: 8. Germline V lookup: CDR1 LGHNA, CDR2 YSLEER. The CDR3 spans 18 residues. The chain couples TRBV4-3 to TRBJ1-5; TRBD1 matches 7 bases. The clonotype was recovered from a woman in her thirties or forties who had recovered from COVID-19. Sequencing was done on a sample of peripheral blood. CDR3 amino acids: CASSQDIGQAHSNQPQHF. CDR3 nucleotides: TGCGCCAGCAGCCAAGATATAGGACAGGCCCATAGCAATCAGCCCCAGCATTTT.